These 24 T cell receptor beta chains share one sample of origin, sequenced in a study of blood T cell repertoires in COVID-19. Sequenced by immunoSEQ multiplex PCR; TCRdb stores in-frame clones only, minus some. The data hold about 300,000 clones, with approximately 89% observed a single time. Material: peripheral blood. These receptors were collected from a woman in her 30s with COVID-19, enrolled during active disease.

The chain employs TRBV7-8 and TRBJ2-2; possibly TRBD1 for D (6 bases). V lost 6 bases and J lost 3, with 11 bases in between. Germline CDR1 is SGHVS and CDR2 is FQNEAQ. The CDR3 sequence is 14 residues long. CDR3 DNA: TGTGCCAGCAGTCAGGGGCCCGACACCGGGGAGCTGTTTTTT. Its translation: CASSQGPDTGELFF.

This chain joins TRBV19 and TRBJ2-1; TRBD2 matches 7 bases. In germline, CDR1 is LNHDA, CDR2 SQIVND (reference sequence). The CDR3 totals 16 residues. V lost 6 bases, J lost 8 bases, and 16 bases stayed unmatched. Written as DNA, the CDR3 is TGTGCCAGTAGGCGCTCAGTCGGGGGGATCCCCGATGAGCAGTTCTTC. Translating gives CASRRSVGGIPDEQFF.

The rearrangement joins TRBV15 to TRBJ1-1; D remains ambiguous. The CDR3 is 13 amino acids. The germline CDR1 and CDR2 sequences are LNHNV and YYDKDF (reference sequence). Trimming removed 0 bases at V and 7 bases at J, with 9 bases between. The CDR3 DNA sequence: TGTGCCACCAGCAGAGAAGAGTACCTTGAAGCTTTCTTT. Protein: CATSREEYLEAFF.

The chain recombines TRBV4-1 with TRBJ2-1, with 8 positions matching TRBD2. This CDR3 comprises 16 residues. The germline V gene encodes CDR1 MGHRA and CDR2 YSYEKL. V gave up 2 bases and J gave up 0 bases; unmatched junction bases: 3. In nucleotides, the CDR3 is TGCGCCAGCAGCCAAATAGCGGGGAACTCCTACAATGAGCAGTTCTTC. Its translation: CASSQIAGNSYNEQFF.

In its sample, this clone was seen once. The rearrangement links TRBV7-9 to TRBJ2-3; 7 bases are a match to TRBD2. This CDR3 spans 17 amino acids. Germline loops: CDR1 SEHNR, CDR2 FQNEAQ (reference sequence). Trimming took 4 bases from V and 4 from J; bases not matched to a gene: 14. This CDR3 is CASSSLGGVMYADTQYF. The CDR3 nucleotides read TGTGCCAGCAGCTCCCTGGGGGGGGTCATGTATGCAGATACGCAGTATTTT.

V is TRBV28 and J is TRBJ1-4; 12 nucleotides align to TRBD1. The CDR3 contains 15 residues. Germline V gene sequence: CDR1 MDHEN, CDR2 SYDVKM. Trimming removed 3 bases from V and 10 bases from J; junction bases left unmatched: 6. The CDR3 sequence is CASSLEGTGGGKLFF. CDR3 bases: TGTGCCAGCAGTTTGGAGGGGACAGGGGGCGGAAAACTGTTTTTT.

V usage is TRBV2 and J usage is TRBJ2-7; 9 nucleotides match TRBD1. Germline V gives CDR1 SNHLY, CDR2 FYNNEI. Trimming at V came to 8 bases and at J to 7 bases, leaving 12 bases not matched to a gene. The CDR3 is 14 amino acids. The CDR3 DNA reads as TGTGCCAGCTTTACCCCGGGACAGGGCAGGGAGCAGTACGTC. Its translation is CASFTPGQGREQYV.

The chain uses TRBV6-5 and TRBJ1-1; D is ambiguous. Trimming stripped 5 bases from V and 5 bases from J, with 12 bases between. The length of the CDR3 is 13 residues. Germline V CDR1 and CDR2: MNHEY, SVGAGI. This chain's CDR3 is CASSRQVRTEAFF. The CDR3 DNA reads as TGTGCCAGCAGTCGCCAGGTTCGGACTGAAGCTTTCTTT.

V gene TRBV5-1 combines with J gene TRBJ1-2; D is undetermined. CDR3 length: 15 residues. Germline CDR1 is SGHRS and CDR2 is YFSETQ. The V end lost 0 bases, the J end lost 7 bases, and 16 bases lay between the germline ends. The chain's CDR3 is CASSLGTAVGGGYTF. The DNA for the CDR3 is TGCGCCAGCAGCTTGGGAACTGCGGTAGGTGGTGGCTACACCTTC.

Only one count was recorded for this clone. DNA of the CDR3: TGTGCCATCAGTGAAACGGGAATGGGCTACACCTTC. It is translated as CAISETGMGYTF. J is TRBJ1-2 and V is TRBV10-3, with D unresolved. CDR1 and CDR2 (germline): ENHRY, SYGVKD. This CDR3 contains 12 residues. Trimming removed 3 bases at V and 8 bases at J, with 10 bases between.

The gene calls are TRBV3-1 (or the pseudogene TRBV3-2) and TRBJ1-1; D may be TRBD1 (6 bases). Trimming stripped 5 bases from V and 6 bases from J, with 22 bases between. This CDR3 is 16 amino acids long. Germline loops: CDR1 LGHDT, CDR2 YNNKEL (reference sequence). The CDR3 region has the DNA TGTGCCAGCAGCTGGGGGGGCGCGATAGGACAGCCTGAAGCTTTCTTT. Amino acids: CASSWGGAIGQPEAFF.

The chain joins TRBV5-1 to TRBJ1-3, with 7 bases aligning to TRBD1. Germline V lookup: CDR1 SGHRS, CDR2 YFSETQ. This CDR3 comprises 14 residues. Trimming cost V 3 bases and J 2 bases; bases outside gene matches: 2. The CDR3: CASSSGTAGNTIYF. Written as DNA, the CDR3 is TGCGCCAGCAGCTCCGGGACAGCTGGAAACACCATATATTTT.

This rearrangement joins TRBV7-9 to TRBJ1-1; TRBD1 agrees at 9 bases. V dropped 4 bases and J dropped 9; count of bases not matched to a gene: 15. CDR1 is SEHNR, CDR2 FQNEAQ, per germline (reference sequence). The CDR3 is 16 amino acids. CDR3 DNA: TGTGCCAGCAGCTCTAGCGACTCCGGGACAGGGTACAAAGCTTTCTTT. It yields the protein CASSSSDSGTGYKAFF.

The chain uses TRBV9 and TRBJ1-6, with 8 bases identical to TRBD1. Germline CDR1 and CDR2: SGDLS and YYNGEE. This CDR3 is built from 15 residues. Losses at the gene ends were 4 bases for V and 7 bases for J; bases not matched to a gene: 7. CDR3 loop: CASSLRTGKNSPLHF. The CDR3 DNA is TGTGCCAGCAGCCTCCGGACAGGGAAGAATTCACCCCTCCACTTT.

The chain combines TRBV2 with TRBJ2-7; TRBD1 matches 8 bases. V lost 6 bases and J lost 3; bases outside the gene matches: 4. The CDR3 covers 13 residues. Germline CDR1 and CDR2: SNHLY and FYNNEI. CDR3 nucleotide sequence: TGTGCCAGCAGGGGGACAGGACGCTACGAGCAGTACTTC. Protein product: CASRGTGRYEQYF.

The count of this clone is one. J is TRBJ1-2 and V is TRBV5-8; D gene ambiguous. Germline CDR1 reads SGHTS; CDR2 reads YDEGEE. Trimming took off 0 bases at V and 0 bases at J, with 12 bases between the two ends. The CDR3 sequence is 16 residues long. The CDR3 DNA follows: TGTGCCAGCAGCTTGGGGGCGTGGGCGTCTAACTATGGCTACACCTTC. This gives the protein CASSLGAWASNYGYTF.

This chain uses TRBV7-8 with TRBJ2-3; D remains unclear. CDR3 length: 12 amino acids. V was clipped by 5 bases and J by 5 bases, with 8 bases between them. Germline values: CDR1 SGHVS, CDR2 FQNEAQ. The CDR3 nucleotides are TGTGCCAGCAGCCCCCCGCGAGATACGCAGTATTTT. This encodes CASSPPRDTQYF. Together with reference TRBV7-8 and TRBJ2-3, the CDR3 gives the full variable domain: GAGVSQSPRYKVAKRGQDVALRCDPISGHVSLFWYQQALGQGPEFLTYFQNEAQLDKSGLPSDRFFAERPEGSVSTLKIQRTQQEDSAVYLCASSPPRDTQYFGPGTRLTVL.

The chain combines TRBV5-1 with TRBJ1-2; D is ambiguous. Germline values: CDR1 SGHRS, CDR2 YFSETQ. V shed 0 bases and J shed 4 bases, with 13 bases lying between them. CDR3 size: 15 residues. In DNA, the CDR3 is TGCGCCAGCAGCTTGGTGGACCCGAGGGTCTATGGCTACACCTTC. Translating gives CASSLVDPRVYGYTF.

V gene TRBV6-5 combines with J gene TRBJ2-2; D remains ambiguous. Trimming took 5 bases from V and 5 from J, leaving 9 bases between them. The CDR3 sequence is 13 residues long. Looked up from germline, CDR1 is MNHEY and CDR2 is SVGAGI. CDR3 amino acids: CASSNIRTGELFF. CDR3 nucleotides: TGTGCCAGCAGTAACATCAGAACCGGGGAGCTGTTTTTT.

This chain links TRBV25-1 with TRBJ1-2, with 8 bases aligning to TRBD1. Germline V lookup: CDR1 MGHDK, CDR2 SYGVNS. The CDR3 is made up of 14 amino acids. The CDR3 DNA follows: TGTACAAAACGCGGGACAGGCTCTAACTATGGCTACACCTTC. It is translated as CTKRGTGSNYGYTF.

The chain joins TRBV19 to TRBJ1-4, with D unresolved. The V and J ends lost 4 bases and 6 bases respectively, with 12 bases between them. The germline gives CDR1 LNHDA, CDR2 SQIVND (reference sequence). The CDR3 has 14 residues. The CDR3 loop reads CASSKSTRYEKLFF. The DNA for the CDR3 is TGTGCCAGTAGTAAGTCCACTCGGTATGAAAAACTGTTTTTT.

The chain couples TRBV2 to TRBJ1-5; the match to TRBD1 covers 8 bases. The germline CDR1 and CDR2 sequences are SNHLY and FYNNEI. The CDR3 covers 13 residues. The V gene end was trimmed by 10 bases and the J gene end by 3 bases; junction bases not matched to a gene: 5. The CDR3 nucleotides are TGTGCCACCAGACAGGGGATCAATCAGCCCCAGCATTTT. This gives the protein CATRQGINQPQHF.

The V and J genes are TRBV7-8 and TRBJ1-2, with 7 bases that match TRBD1. Germline V lookup: CDR1 SGHVS, CDR2 FQNEAQ. The CDR3 sequence is 15 residues long. V gave up 1 base and J gave up 4 bases; unmatched junction bases: 6. Here the CDR3 DNA reads TGTGCCAGCAGCTTAGGGACAGGACCTTTCTATGGCTACACCTTC. This encodes CASSLGTGPFYGYTF.

The CDR3 region is CASSERGFRTEAFF. CDR3 sequence (DNA): TGTGCCAGCAGTGAGAGAGGGTTCCGCACTGAAGCTTTCTTT. The rearrangement links TRBV6-4 to TRBJ1-1; D gene unclear. This CDR3 is 14 amino acids long. In germline, CDR1 is MRHNA, CDR2 SNTAGT. V was shortened by 3 bases and J by 4 bases, with 12 bases between the two germline ends.